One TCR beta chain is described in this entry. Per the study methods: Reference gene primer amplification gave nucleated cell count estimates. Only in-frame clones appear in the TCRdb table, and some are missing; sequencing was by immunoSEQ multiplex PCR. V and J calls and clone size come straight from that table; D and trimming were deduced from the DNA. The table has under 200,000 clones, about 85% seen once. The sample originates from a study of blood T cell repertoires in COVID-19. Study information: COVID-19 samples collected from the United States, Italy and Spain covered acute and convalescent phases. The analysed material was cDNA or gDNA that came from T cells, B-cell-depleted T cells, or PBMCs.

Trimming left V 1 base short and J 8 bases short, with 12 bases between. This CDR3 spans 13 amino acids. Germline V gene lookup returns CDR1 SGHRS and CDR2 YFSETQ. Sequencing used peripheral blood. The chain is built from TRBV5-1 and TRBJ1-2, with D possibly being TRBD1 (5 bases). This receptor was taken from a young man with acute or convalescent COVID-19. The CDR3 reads CASSLSQGWGYTF. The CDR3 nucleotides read TGCGCCAGCAGCTTGTCCCAGGGTTGGGGCTACACCTTC.